This T cell receptor (beta chain) was documented in a study of blood T cell repertoires in COVID-19. Original handling: Amplification of reference gene primers was used by the study to estimate nucleated cell counts. This table comes from immunoSEQ multiplex PCR, and its TCRdb copy is limited to in-frame clones, with some not included. The V and J calls and clone size were taken over from that table, and D and trimming were inferred from the DNA. This sample has about 67,000 clones; roughly nine tenths occur once, and the top ten carry 4.4%. This CDR3 is 15 amino acids long. Per germline, CDR1 MNHEY and CDR2 SVGAGI. V shed 7 bases and J 2 bases; nucleotides not matched to a gene: 5.

This clonotype originated in a man aged 45-60 years with active COVID-19. The rearrangement links TRBV6-5 to TRBJ1-5; 10 bases align to TRBD1. Sequencing was carried out using peripheral blood. The CDR3 is CASTRDRGGNQPQHF. The CDR3 region has the DNA TGTGCCAGCACCCGGGACAGGGGCGGCAATCAGCCCCAGCATTTT.